This TCR beta chain appears in the sequencing data of a study of shared clonotypes between healthy human individuals. Study-level information: Every donor yielded three CD4 naive, three CD4 memory, two CD8 naive and one CD8 memory plate. Points from the study as a whole: The study drew on few donors, limiting represented genetic and exposure-history diversity.

Naive CD8 cells lacked CD45RO, underwent positive selection for CCR7 and left out terminally differentiated effector memory CD45RA+ cells. Trimming took off 0 bases at V and 3 bases at J, with 10 bases between the two ends. Germline V lookup: CDR1 SGDLS, CDR2 YYNGEE. The CDR3 loop spans 14 amino acids. Measured with immunoSEQ multiplex PCR; TCRdb has only the in-frame clones, and not every one. This table holds around 2,000,000 clones, about 93% found once. On this clone: Its antigen is unknown. This sample also contains other DNA sequences that code for the same CDR3.

The J gene is TRBJ2-7, the V gene TRBV9; D is possibly TRBD2 (6 bases). Sequencing used naive CD8+ T cells from PBMCs. The receptor comes from a man between 18 and 35 years old in good health. Some clones in this sample may be carry-over from other donors' samples. The CDR3 sequence is CASSVGLGGYEQYF. The CDR3 nucleotides are TGTGCCAGCAGCGTAGGACTGGGAGGCTACGAGCAGTACTTC.